The clone carrying this TCR beta chain showed up just a few times. Antigen specificity is unknown. TCRdb re-called the 5' RACE reads with MiXCR, one entry per CDR3 protein. The top ten hold about 33% of the sample, which has 130,000 or so distinct CDR3 sequences, 17% seen once. The data derive from a study of CD8 T cells in ankylosing spondylitis. Study-level findings and limits: Typical of ankylosing spondylitis blood, it appeared, was a TCR beta motif of under 10 highly homologous variants.

CDR1 and CDR2 from the germline V gene are MGHRA and YSYEKL. The CDR3 has 15 residues. Germline trimming cut 0 bases from V and 8 bases from J; bases unmatched to any gene: 8. The sample consisted of blood, either unsorted or a sorted T cell fraction (not recorded which). The clonotype was recovered from a male donor with ankylosing spondylitis. V and J are TRBV4-1 and TRBJ1-2; 8 bases align to TRBD1. CDR3 amino acids: CASSQDFRTGSGYTF. In DNA form, the CDR3 reads TGCGCCAGCAGCCAAGATTTTAGGACAGGGAGCGGCTACACCTTC.